The 29 T cell receptor beta chains below all came from one sample that was sequenced in a study of blood T cell repertoires in COVID-19. Method: immunoSEQ multiplex PCR; TCRdb's copy keeps in-frame clones and lacks some. The sample has approximately 440,000 clones, roughly 88% seen once; the top ten hold over 10%. Sequencing used peripheral blood. These receptors were obtained from a woman in her forties or fifties with COVID-19, enrolled during active disease.

This chain links TRBV5-8 with TRBJ2-7, with D maybe TRBD2 (6 bases). V lost 4 bases and J 5 bases, leaving 10 bases between the germline ends. Germline assignment: CDR1 SGHTS and CDR2 YDEGEE. This CDR3 is 12 amino acids long. The CDR3 loop reads CASSPRRDEQYF. The CDR3, as DNA: TGTGCCAGCAGCCCTCGGAGGGACGAGCAGTACTTC.

Worth noting for this clone: This specimen includes other DNA sequences encoding the same CDR3. This chain uses TRBV3-1 (or the pseudogene TRBV3-2) with TRBJ2-7, with TRBD2 identical over 13 bases. CDR3 length equals 14 residues. V lost 6 bases to trimming and J lost 2 bases; unmatched junction nucleotides: 1. Per the germline V gene, CDR1 is LGHDT and CDR2 is YNNKEL (reference sequence). The CDR3 loop is CASSGTSGAYEQYF. DNA of the CDR3: TGTGCCAGCAGTGGGACTAGCGGGGCCTACGAGCAGTACTTC.

The J gene is TRBJ1-1, the V gene TRBV6-6, with D perhaps matching TRBD1 (5 bases). Germline lookup yields CDR1 MNHNY and CDR2 SVGAGI (reference sequence). This CDR3 has 15 residues. Trimming took 5 bases from V and 5 from J, leaving 18 bases between them. The CDR3 reads CASSDPPGGSTEAFF. In DNA, the CDR3 is TGTGCCAGCAGTGACCCCCCCGGGGGGAGTACTGAAGCTTTCTTT.

The CDR3 sequence: CASSLGWAGGDNEQFF. The CDR3 DNA is TGTGCCAGCAGCTTAGGTTGGGCGGGGGGGGACAATGAGCAGTTCTTC. The rearrangement uses TRBV11-2 and TRBJ2-1; 9 bases are a match to TRBD2. This CDR3 is built from 16 residues. With 1 base clipped from V and 5 bases from J, the junction kept 6 bases outside the gene matches. Germline V lookup: CDR1 SGHAT, CDR2 FQNNGV. Together with reference TRBV11-2 and TRBJ2-1, the CDR3 gives the full variable domain: EAGVAQSPRYKIIEKRQSVAFWCNPISGHATLYWYQQILGQGPKLLIQFQNNGVVDDSQLPKDRFSAERLKGVDSTLKIQPAKLEDSAVYLCASSLGWAGGDNEQFFGPGTRLTVL.

The J gene is TRBJ1-5, the V gene TRBV30; D unresolved. The germline V gene has CDR1 GTSNPN and CDR2 SVGIG (reference sequence). The V and J ends lost 0 bases and 5 bases respectively, with 14 bases between them. The CDR3 length is 15 residues. The CDR3 here is CAWSVRGGLDQPQHF. The CDR3 bases are TGTGCCTGGAGTGTACGGGGAGGGTTGGATCAGCCCCAGCATTTT.

V gene TRBV7-5 combines with J gene TRBJ2-1; the table assigns TRBD2, which was not confirmed against the DNA. TRBV7-5 is tagged as a pseudogene. The CDR3 sequence is 19 residues long. The CDR3 DNA reads as TGTGCCAGAAGTTTGGGACTAGCGGGGGCCGAGAGCTCCTACAATGAGCAGTTCTTC. Its protein product is CARSLGLAGAESSYNEQFF.

The genes are TRBV13 and TRBJ1-2; D might be TRBD1 (5 bases). CDR3 length: 15 amino acids. The germline V and J ends were trimmed by 5 bases and 5 bases, with 18 bases remaining between them. Germline CDR1 PRHDT, CDR2 FYEKMQ (reference sequence). The CDR3 protein is CASSPTRAMSYGYTF. The CDR3 bases are TGTGCCAGCAGCCCAACCAGGGCAATGAGTTATGGCTACACCTTC.

A few counts support this clone. This chain links TRBV5-5 with TRBJ2-7; D is perhaps TRBD1 (5 bases). CDR3 size: 12 residues. Between the trimmed V and J ends, which lost 2 bases and 4 bases, there was a span of 7 bases. Germline V gene sequence: CDR1 SGHKS, CDR2 YYEKEE (reference sequence). The CDR3 reads CASSFDSYEQYF. The CDR3 region has the DNA TGTGCCAGCAGCTTTGACAGTTACGAGCAGTACTTC.

The chain joins TRBV27 to TRBJ2-3, with 7 bases matching TRBD1. Per germline, CDR1 MNHEY and CDR2 SMNVEV (reference sequence). The CDR3 is made up of 13 amino acids. Trimming at V came to 11 bases and at J to 0 bases, leaving 5 bases not matched to a gene. The CDR3 DNA is TGTGCCGCCCGACAGGGTAGCACAGATACGCAGTATTTT. As protein: CAARQGSTDTQYF.

This clone was picked up a small number of times. The chain uses TRBV21-1 and TRBJ1-3; the table's D call, TRBD1, was not checked against the DNA. TRBV21-1 corresponds to a pseudogene. The CDR3 length is 17 residues. The CDR3 nucleotides read TGTGCCAGCAGCAAGATCACAGACGCGCCTTTTGGAAACACCATATATTTT. Translated, it gives CASSKITDAPFGNTIYF.

V gene TRBV3-1 (or the pseudogene TRBV3-2) combines with J gene TRBJ1-3; possible D gene TRBD1, 5 bases. The CDR3 totals 11 residues. Germline V CDR1 and CDR2: LGHDT, YNNKEL (reference sequence). V lost 5 bases, J lost 8 bases, and 7 bases lay in between. The CDR3 is CASSAGDTIYF. In DNA form, the CDR3 reads TGTGCCAGCAGCGCGGGGGACACCATATATTTT.

The chain recombines TRBV6-5 with TRBJ1-3, with a weak D call TRBD1 (6 bases). The CDR3 has 14 amino acids. Germline loops: CDR1 MNHEY, CDR2 SVGAGI. V lost 4 bases and J 0 bases, leaving 7 bases between the germline ends. CDR3 sequence (DNA): TGTGCCAGCAGTTTGGACAGCTCTGGAAACACCATATATTTT. Translation: CASSLDSSGNTIYF.

This clone was seen a handful of times. The rearrangement links TRBV28 to TRBJ1-5, with TRBD1 matching 8 bases. Trimming at V came to 5 bases and at J to 15 bases, leaving 15 bases not matched to a gene. The CDR3 runs to 14 residues. Germline CDR1 MDHEN, CDR2 SYDVKM. The CDR3 loop is CASSPAGWQGARHF. The CDR3 DNA reads as TGTGCCAGCAGTCCCGCGGGGTGGCAGGGGGCTAGGCATTTT. The full variable domain, in which reference TRBV28 and TRBJ1-5 provide the parts outside the CDR3, is DVKVTQSSRYLVKRTGEKVFLECVQDMDHENMFWYRQDPGLGLRLIYFSYDVKMKEKGDIPEGYSVSREKKERFSLILESASTNQTSMYLCASSPAGWQGARHFGDGTRLSIL.

The V gene is TRBV2, the J gene TRBJ1-6; no clear D gene. Germline V gives CDR1 SNHLY, CDR2 FYNNEI. The CDR3 covers 12 residues. The V gene lost 11 bases and the J gene lost 5 bases, with 10 bases spanning the gap. The CDR3 protein is CARGINNSPLHF. CDR3 bases: TGTGCCCGGGGAATCAATAATTCACCCCTCCACTTT.

This sequence joins TRBV5-6 and TRBJ2-6; 9 bases align to TRBD1. Per the germline V gene, CDR1 is SGHDT and CDR2 is YYEEEE. The V segment lost 3 bases and the J segment 2 bases; nucleotides outside the gene matches: 0. CDR3 length: 15 amino acids. CDR3 DNA sequence: TGTGCCAGCAGCTACAGGGGGCCTGGGGCCAACGTCCTGACTTTC. Residues: CASSYRGPGANVLTF.

The chain has TRBV19 and TRBJ2-7, with TRBD1 matching 9 bases. The CDR3 runs 15 residues. V trimming: 3 bases; J trimming: 9 bases; junction bases outside the gene matches: 12. Looked up from germline, CDR1 is LNHDA and CDR2 is SQIVND (reference sequence). The CDR3 nucleotides are TGTGCCAGTAGTATCCCGGGACAGGGTAGCTTCAGGCAGTACTTC. This sequence encodes CASSIPGQGSFRQYF.

V and J are TRBV9 and TRBJ2-3; 13 positions match TRBD2. The CDR3 spans 16 residues. Germline loops: CDR1 SGDLS, CDR2 YYNGEE. J gave up 5 bases and V 3 bases, and 6 bases lay outside the gene matches. The CDR3 region has the DNA TGTGCCAGCAGCGCGACGACTAGCGGGGGGATAGATACGCAGTATTTT. Residues: CASSATTSGGIDTQYF.

This chain uses TRBV2 with TRBJ2-1, with TRBD2 matching over 7 bases. Germline CDR1 SNHLY, CDR2 FYNNEI. J was trimmed by 1 base and V by 10 bases; bases with no gene match: 10. This CDR3 is built from 15 residues. CDR3 protein: CATRRLAASYNEQFF. In DNA, the CDR3 is TGTGCCACCCGAAGGCTAGCGGCATCCTACAATGAGCAGTTCTTC.

This clone appeared once. V and J are TRBV5-1 and TRBJ2-1; TRBD2 agrees at 10 bases. Per germline, CDR1 SGHRS and CDR2 YFSETQ. This CDR3 comprises 15 residues. Germline trimming cut 0 bases from V and 10 bases from J; bases unmatched to any gene: 7. This CDR3 is CASSLVLAGAREQFF. CDR3 nucleotide sequence: TGCGCCAGCAGCTTGGTGCTAGCGGGGGCTAGGGAGCAGTTCTTC.

The chain employs TRBV11-2 and TRBJ2-3; weak D call: TRBD2 (5 bases). Trimming took off 3 bases at V and 4 bases at J, with 11 bases between the two ends. The V gene's germline CDR1 is SGHAT and CDR2 FQNNGV. The CDR3 has 14 amino acids. The CDR3 here is CASSFLAGADTQYF. Written as DNA, the CDR3 is TGTGCCAGCAGCTTCCTAGCCGGGGCAGATACGCAGTATTTT. Supplemented by reference TRBV11-2 and TRBJ2-3, the full variable domain reads EAGVAQSPRYKIIEKRQSVAFWCNPISGHATLYWYQQILGQGPKLLIQFQNNGVVDDSQLPKDRFSAERLKGVDSTLKIQPAKLEDSAVYLCASSFLAGADTQYFGPGTRLTVL.

The rearrangement joins TRBV30 to TRBJ1-4; no reliable D call. The V end was cut by 5 bases, the J end by 12 bases, with 13 bases between. The CDR3 runs to 11 residues. The germline gives CDR1 GTSNPN, CDR2 SVGIG (reference sequence). The CDR3 protein is CAWASTGELFF. CDR3 in DNA: TGTGCCTGGGCTAGTACCGGCGAACTGTTTTTT. Drawing the rest from reference TRBV30 and TRBJ1-4, the complete variable domain is SQTIHQWPATLVQPVGSPLSLECTVEGTSNPNLYWYRQAAGRGLQLLFYSVGIGQISSEVPQNLSASRPQDRQFILSSKKLLLSDSGFYLCAWASTGELFFGSGTQLSVL.

The chain links TRBV11-2 to TRBJ2-3; D call uncertain. Germline V gives CDR1 SGHAT, CDR2 FQNNGV. V shed 5 bases and J shed 2 bases, with 14 bases lying between them. CDR3 length: 15 amino acids. The chain's CDR3 is CASSPGPFITDTQYF. CDR3 nucleotides: TGTGCCAGCAGCCCGGGTCCTTTTATCACAGATACGCAGTATTTT.

The V call is TRBV11-2, the J call TRBJ1-4; D is unresolved. CDR3 length: 12 residues. Germline V gene lookup returns CDR1 SGHAT and CDR2 FQNNGV. V gave up 8 bases and J gave up 7 bases, with 11 bases separating them. The CDR3 DNA is TGTGCCAGCGGGCCCACCCCTGAAAAACTGTTTTTT. Translating it yields CASGPTPEKLFF.

This clone was detected only once. This chain links TRBV18 with TRBJ2-3; 7 bases fit TRBD1. This CDR3 contains 15 residues. Germline V gene data show CDR1 as KGHSH and CDR2 as LQKENI. J lost 5 bases, V lost 3 bases, and 8 bases had no gene match. The CDR3 loop is CASSPADRRVDTQYF. The CDR3 DNA is TGTGCCAGCTCACCCGCGGACAGGCGGGTAGATACGCAGTATTTT. Drawing the rest from reference TRBV18 and TRBJ2-3, the complete variable domain is NAGVMQNPRHLVRRRGQEARLRCSPMKGHSHVYWYRQLPEEGLKFMVYLQKENIIDESGMPKERFSAEFPKEGPSILRIQQVVRGDSAAYFCASSPADRRVDTQYFGPGTRLTVL.

This chain links TRBV7-9 with TRBJ2-7; 8 positions match TRBD2. The CDR3 has 19 amino acids. Unmatched junction bases numbered 14, after V lost 1 base and J lost 0 bases. CDR1 and CDR2 (germline): SEHNR, FQNEAQ (reference sequence). This CDR3 is CASSLGWLAGSASSYEQYF. The CDR3 nucleotides are TGTGCCAGCAGCTTAGGTTGGCTAGCGGGCAGTGCCAGCTCCTACGAGCAGTACTTC. Full variable domain (missing parts from reference TRBV7-9 and TRBJ2-7): DTGVSQNPRHKITKRGQNVTFRCDPISEHNRLYWYRQTLGQGPEFLTYFQNEAQLEKSRLLSDRFSAERPKGSFSTLEIQRTEQGDSAMYLCASSLGWLAGSASSYEQYFGPGTRLTVT.

The chain uses TRBV6-5 and TRBJ1-3; D is unresolved. CDR3 size: 15 residues. CDR1 is MNHEY and CDR2 is SVGAGI in the germline V gene. V was trimmed by 2 bases and J by 0 bases, leaving 8 bases between them. CDR3: CASSYGWSSGNTIYF. The CDR3 DNA is TGTGCCAGCAGTTACGGCTGGAGCTCTGGAAACACCATATATTTT.

The V call is TRBV19, the J call TRBJ1-4; D possibly corresponds to TRBD1 (5 bases). Between the trimmed V and J ends, which lost 6 bases and 0 bases, there was a span of 8 bases. This CDR3 has 14 residues. Germline CDR1 LNHDA, CDR2 SQIVND (reference sequence). The CDR3 DNA reads as TGTGCCAGTAGGGGGCTTGCAACTAATGAAAAACTGTTTTTT. This translates into CASRGLATNEKLFF.

The rearrangement uses TRBV24-1 and TRBJ1-2; D remains unclear. CDR3 length: 15 residues. Germline V CDR1 and CDR2: KGHDR, SFDVKD. Trimming removed 3 bases at V and 7 bases at J, with 17 bases between. The CDR3 protein is CATSDALSPGGGYTF. In DNA, the CDR3 is TGTGCCACCAGTGATGCTCTAAGTCCGGGTGGTGGCTACACCTTC.

In the case of this clone: The same CDR3 arises from other DNA sequences in this sample as well. The J gene is TRBJ1-1, the V gene TRBV7-9; 7 nucleotides line up with TRBD1. Germline CDR1 is SEHNR and CDR2 is FQNEAQ (reference sequence). There are 12 residues in the CDR3. Trimming took 5 bases from V and 5 from J; bases not matched to a gene: 2. CDR3 DNA: TGTGCCAGCAGCCCAGGGGGAACTGAAGCTTTCTTT. The encoded protein is CASSPGGTEAFF.